This TCR beta chain emerged from a study of cytomegalovirus exposure and HLA in healthy donors (TCRdb year 2017). Describing the broader study: According to a later analysis, one platform produced both the 120 validation repertoires and the 666 repertoires of the first cohort. The aim of the study was to test whether cataloging public T cell receptors could identify signatures of past pathogen exposure. Besides the first cohort of about 730 subjects, a separate validation cohort made up of about 120 different subjects was used. The study combined high-throughput TCR immunosequencing, statistical association of individual TCRs with disease status, and machine learning to predict cytomegalovirus infection status.

Broader findings and caveats from the paper: The classifier was reported to diagnose cytomegalovirus status with high specificity and sensitivity in both the original and validation cohorts. Most TCR sequences were seen in very few donors, while some public TCRs were found in many individuals. A total of 150 or so TCR beta chains were listed by the study as associated with cytomegalovirus. A few of the identified cytomegalovirus-associated TCR beta chains were confirmed in vitro to be specific for cytomegalovirus antigens. A later analysis had no HLA typing for the validation cohort, so co-occurrence there was scored across all 130 or so repertoires. The authors suggested that the approach could potentially be generalized to other disease states and immunological phenotypes. In a later analysis, TCRs clustered in the first cohort were found to also tend to co-occur in the roughly 120 validation repertoires, with 85% to 95% of cluster scores above 0.

Donors formed part of the validation cohort, which comprised over a hundred subjects and was distinct from the first cohort of under 750 subjects. This clone appeared a few times. It lacks a known antigen. No clone much larger than this one lies a single base away; base qualities are absent. The library was built by means of the immunoSEQ multiplex PCR assay. The original pipeline was this. A statistical classification framework was built to diagnose cytomegalovirus status from the catalog of TCR beta chain sequences. TCRdb provides this immuneACCESS table in a form limited to in-frame rearrangements. Some clones are lacking; in checked studies, under half of them reflect an unresolved V gene, and why the rest are absent is not known. That table furnishes V, J and clone size, whereas the DNA furnished D and trimming. The sample data list about 190,000 clones, and approximately 84% of these were observed just once. Over 5.5% of the sample comes from the top ten.

The CDR3 covers 14 residues, taking in both the cysteine and the phenylalanine. Only the CDR3 DNA is retained, 42 bases long and in frame from the first base. The germline V gene sets CDR1 to KGHSH and CDR2 to LQKENI. V is reduced by 3 bases and J by 2 bases, leaving a spacing of 8 bases between them. The rearranged segments are TRBV18 and TRBJ1-5; TRBD1 is perhaps the D gene, given 5 matching bases. This receptor was taken from a man younger than 35 in good health and CMV-seropositive. Sequenced input: PBMCs. Here the CDR3 is given as CASSPGRGNQPQHF. The DNA sequence is TGTGCCAGCTCACCGGGCAGGGGCAATCAGCCCCAGCATTTT.